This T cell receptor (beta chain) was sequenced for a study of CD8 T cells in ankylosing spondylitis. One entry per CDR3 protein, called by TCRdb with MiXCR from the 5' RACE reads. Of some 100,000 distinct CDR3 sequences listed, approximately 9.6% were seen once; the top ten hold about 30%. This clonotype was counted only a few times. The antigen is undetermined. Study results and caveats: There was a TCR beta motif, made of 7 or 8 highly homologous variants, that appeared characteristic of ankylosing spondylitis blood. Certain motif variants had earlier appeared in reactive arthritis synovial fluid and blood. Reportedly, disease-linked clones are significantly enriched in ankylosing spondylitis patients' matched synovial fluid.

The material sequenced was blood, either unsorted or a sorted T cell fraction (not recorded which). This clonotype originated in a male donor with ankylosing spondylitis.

In DNA form, the CDR3 reads TGTGCCAGCAGTCCATGGCAGGGGCTTGAAGCTTTCTTT. It codes for CASSPWQGLEAFF. The chain links TRBV2 to TRBJ1-1; possible D gene TRBD1, 6 bases. Per the germline V gene, CDR1 is SNHLY and CDR2 is FYNNEI. Trimming removed 5 bases at V and 7 bases at J, with 14 bases between. There are 13 residues in the CDR3.